Below, 22 T cell receptor beta chains from the same sample are listed, as sequenced in a study of shared clonotypes between healthy human individuals. The repertoire was sequenced with immunoSEQ multiplex PCR; TCRdb's copy has only in-frame clones and lacks some. The sample holds approximately 530,000 clones, 90% to 96% seen once. The sample consisted of naive CD4+ T cells sorted from blood. Subset here: CD45RA+ positively selected. The source of these receptors is a woman in her twenties or thirties in good health.

The chain has TRBV14 and TRBJ1-2, with 7 bases identical to TRBD1. Germline V gene data show CDR1 as SGHDN and CDR2 as FVKESK. This CDR3 spans 17 amino acids. The trim removed 1 base at V and 4 bases at J, leaving 12 bases unmatched. The CDR3 DNA reads as TGTGCCAGCAGCCAAGGGCCTGGGACAGCCTCTTTCTATGGCTACACCTTC. It codes for CASSQGPGTASFYGYTF.

The chain uses TRBV28 and TRBJ2-7, with D possibly being TRBD1 (7 bases). This CDR3 region has 15 residues. The germline V gene has CDR1 MDHEN and CDR2 SYDVKM. V lost 6 bases to trimming and J lost 3 bases, with 18 bases between them. The CDR3 protein is CASRSTGEALYEQYF. The CDR3 nucleotides read TGTGCCAGCAGGTCAACAGGGGAGGCCCTCTACGAGCAGTACTTC.

This sequence joins TRBV16 and TRBJ1-2, with 8 positions matching TRBD1. The CDR3 is 17 residues long. V shed 0 bases, J shed 7 bases, and the junction held 13 bases outside the gene matches. CDR1 is KGHSY and CDR2 is FQNENV in the germline V gene. CDR3 in DNA: TGTGCCAGCAGCCAATCGATGGCAGGGGGCATGAAGGGTGGCTACACCTTC. It codes for CASSQSMAGGMKGGYTF.

This chain uses TRBV4-1 with TRBJ2-7, with D perhaps matching TRBD2 (6 bases). CDR1 MGHRA and CDR2 YSYEKL come from the germline V gene. Trimming pared 0 bases from V and 3 bases from J, leaving 18 bases between. The CDR3 consists of 17 residues. Here the CDR3 reads CASSQDLGSSENYEQYF. CDR3 nucleotide sequence: TGCGCCAGCAGCCAAGATCTGGGGTCTAGCGAGAACTACGAGCAGTACTTC.

The rearrangement uses TRBV18 and TRBJ1-5; 7 bases fit TRBD1. This CDR3 comprises 18 residues. Germline V lookup: CDR1 KGHSH, CDR2 LQKENI. The junction had 17 bases not matched to a gene; V was cut back by 8 bases and J by 1 base. Here the CDR3 DNA reads TGTGCCAGCGCGTCGGGACAGAAGGAGAGGGGGAGCAATCAGCCCCAGCATTTT. Its protein is CASASGQKERGSNQPQHF.

The rearrangement links TRBV14 to TRBJ2-7, with 9 bases fitting TRBD1. V trimming: 0 bases; J trimming: 4 bases; junction bases outside the gene matches: 7. The CDR3 runs 16 residues. Germline V gives CDR1 SGHDN, CDR2 FVKESK. For the CDR3, the DNA is TGTGCCAGCAGCCAAGATCTTGGGACAGGGTTTTACGAGCAGTACTTC. It specifies CASSQDLGTGFYEQYF.

J is TRBJ1-1 and V is TRBV6-5; TRBD1 agrees at 7 bases. J was trimmed by 2 bases and V by 6 bases; bases with no gene match: 9. CDR1 and CDR2 (germline): MNHEY, SVGAGI. The CDR3 spans 15 residues. In DNA, the CDR3 is TGTGCCAGCAGGCCACAGGGGATGGGAAACACTGAAGCTTTCTTT. Amino acid sequence: CASRPQGMGNTEAFF.

The chain recombines TRBV14 with TRBJ2-3; D gene unclear. Trimming took off 0 bases at V and 3 bases at J, with 7 bases between the two ends. The germline gives CDR1 SGHDN, CDR2 FVKESK. The CDR3 covers 14 residues. The CDR3 bases are TGTGCCAGCAGCCAAGATGCCCTAACAGATACGCAGTATTTT. The encoded protein is CASSQDALTDTQYF.

The chain couples TRBV2 to TRBJ1-5; D is ambiguous. Germline values: CDR1 SNHLY, CDR2 FYNNEI. The CDR3 consists of 13 residues. V was pared by 11 bases and J by 6 bases, with 17 bases between. CDR3 sequence reads: CASHRNPGQPQHF. Here the CDR3 DNA reads TGTGCCTCCCACAGAAATCCAGGTCAGCCCCAGCATTTT.

The V and J genes are TRBV11-2 and TRBJ1-3; TRBD1 agrees at 7 bases. This CDR3 region has 14 residues. V gave up 8 bases and J gave up 4 bases; unmatched junction bases: 8. Germline-derived CDR1 and CDR2 are SGHAT and FQNNGV. The CDR3 DNA reads as TGTGCCAGCTTAGGAACAGGGGCAGGAAACACCATATATTTT. Translating gives CASLGTGAGNTIYF.

The genes are TRBV6-5 and TRBJ2-2, with 11 bases fitting TRBD2. Germline loops: CDR1 MNHEY, CDR2 SVGAGI. This CDR3 spans 16 amino acids. V lost 4 bases to trimming and J lost 1 base; unmatched junction nucleotides: 2. CDR3 nucleotide sequence: TGTGCCAGCAGTTCCGGGACTAGCGGGAACACCGGGGAGCTGTTTTTT. This gives the protein CASSSGTSGNTGELFF.

The chain has TRBV5-8 and TRBJ1-2, with D unclear. The CDR3 totals 15 residues. The V gene lost 5 bases and the J gene lost 3 bases, with 17 bases spanning the gap. Germline V gene data show CDR1 as SGHTS and CDR2 as YDEGEE. The CDR3 nucleotides read TGTGCCAGCAGAACCCCGGGCCTAATAGACTATGGCTACACCTTC. Amino acids: CASRTPGLIDYGYTF.

V gene TRBV10-2 combines with J gene TRBJ2-7; no definite D call. The germline V and J ends were trimmed by 6 bases and 5 bases, with 23 bases remaining between them. Germline values: CDR1 WSHSY, CDR2 SAAADI. This CDR3 has 16 amino acids. CDR3 sequence: CASSALTGPPPHEQYF. The CDR3 DNA sequence: TGCGCCAGCAGCGCTTTGACGGGTCCCCCGCCGCACGAGCAGTACTTC.

The chain has TRBV6-5 and TRBJ1-1; TRBD1 aligns across 10 bases. The V and J ends lost 5 bases and 10 bases, in that order; junction bases with no gene match: 13. The germline CDR1 and CDR2 sequences are MNHEY and SVGAGI. This CDR3 has 15 residues. CDR3 sequence: CASSPNPGTGVGAFF. The CDR3 DNA reads TGTGCCAGCAGTCCAAATCCCGGGACAGGGGTTGGAGCTTTCTTT.

The chain carries TRBV28 and TRBJ1-2; 7 positions match TRBD1. Trimming at V came to 1 base and at J to 4 bases, leaving 6 bases not matched to a gene. This CDR3 has 15 residues. Germline assignment: CDR1 MDHEN and CDR2 SYDVKM. CDR3 DNA: TGTGCCAGCAGTTTATCCGCCGGGACAGCCTATGGCTACACCTTC. Its translation is CASSLSAGTAYGYTF.

Written as DNA, the CDR3 is TGTGCCATCAGCCCGAGTGGGGGACTACGTTACGAGCAGTACTTC. Encoded protein: CAISPSGGLRYEQYF. The chain couples TRBV10-3 to TRBJ2-7; 7 nucleotides match TRBD2. CDR1 is ENHRY, CDR2 SYGVKD, per germline. The V segment lost 6 bases and the J segment 4 bases; nucleotides outside the gene matches: 12. There are 15 residues in the CDR3.

CDR3 bases: TGTGCCAGCAGTGACGGACGGACATATAGCAATCAGCCCCAGCATTTT. Amino acids: CASSDGRTYSNQPQHF. The chain is built from TRBV2 and TRBJ1-5; perhaps TRBD1 as D (5 bases). This CDR3 spans 16 amino acids. From germline, CDR1 is SNHLY and CDR2 FYNNEI. The germline V and J ends were trimmed by 3 bases and 0 bases, with 12 bases remaining between them. Filled out from reference TRBV2 and TRBJ1-5, the complete variable domain reads EPEVTQTPSHQVTQMGQEVILRCVPISNHLYFYWYRQILGQKVEFLVSFYNNEISEKSEIFDDQFSVERPDGSNFTLKIRSTKLEDSAMYFCASSDGRTYSNQPQHFGDGTRLSIL.

The rearrangement links TRBV19 to TRBJ1-2; D is undetermined. The CDR3 sequence is 13 residues long. Germline-derived CDR1 and CDR2 are LNHDA and SQIVND (reference sequence). With 5 bases removed from V and 7 bases from J, the gap between germline ends came to 14 bases. The CDR3 loop reads CASSLSDLSGYTF. As DNA, the CDR3 is TGTGCCAGTAGTCTCTCGGACCTTTCTGGCTACACCTTC.

The gene calls are TRBV19 and TRBJ2-3; 9 nucleotides match TRBD1. The CDR3 spans 16 residues. Germline CDR1 reads LNHDA; CDR2 reads SQIVND (reference sequence). V was pared by 3 bases and J by 1 base, with 5 bases of the junction left unmatched. The CDR3 DNA is TGTGCCAGTAGTATGCGAAGACAGGGGGGCACAGATACGCAGTATTTT. Its translation is CASSMRRQGGTDTQYF.

This chain uses TRBV7-9 with TRBJ1-5; no clear D gene. The CDR3 extends over 14 amino acids. V lost 5 bases and J 6 bases, leaving 14 bases between the germline ends. The germline CDR1 and CDR2 sequences are SEHNR and FQNEAQ (reference sequence). CDR3 DNA sequence: TGTGCCAGCAGCCCAAGCGACCGGAGTCAGCCCCAGCATTTT. Translation: CASSPSDRSQPQHF.

The chain recombines TRBV27 with TRBJ2-7; 7 nucleotides match TRBD2. The V gene's germline CDR1 is MNHEY and CDR2 SMNVEV (reference sequence). J was trimmed by 1 base and V by 2 bases; bases with no gene match: 5. This CDR3 has 15 amino acids. The CDR3 region is CASSLHQRGSYEQYF. As DNA, the CDR3 is TGTGCCAGCAGTTTACATCAGCGGGGATCCTACGAGCAGTACTTC.

V is TRBV7-2 and J is TRBJ2-5, with a weak D call TRBD2 (7 bases). V lost 9 bases, J lost 1 base, and 12 bases lay in between. This CDR3 is built from 13 residues. Germline assignment: CDR1 SGHTA and CDR2 FQGNSA. The chain's CDR3 is CARGGTTQETQYF. The CDR3 DNA follows: TGTGCCAGGGGGGGGACAACCCAAGAGACCCAGTACTTC. The full variable domain, completed using reference TRBV7-2 and TRBJ2-5, is GAGVSQSPSNKVTEKGKDVELRCDPISGHTALYWYRQSLGQGLEFLIYFQGNSAPDKSGLPSDRFSAERTGGSVSTLTIQRTQQEDSAVYLCARGGTTQETQYFGPGTRLLVL.